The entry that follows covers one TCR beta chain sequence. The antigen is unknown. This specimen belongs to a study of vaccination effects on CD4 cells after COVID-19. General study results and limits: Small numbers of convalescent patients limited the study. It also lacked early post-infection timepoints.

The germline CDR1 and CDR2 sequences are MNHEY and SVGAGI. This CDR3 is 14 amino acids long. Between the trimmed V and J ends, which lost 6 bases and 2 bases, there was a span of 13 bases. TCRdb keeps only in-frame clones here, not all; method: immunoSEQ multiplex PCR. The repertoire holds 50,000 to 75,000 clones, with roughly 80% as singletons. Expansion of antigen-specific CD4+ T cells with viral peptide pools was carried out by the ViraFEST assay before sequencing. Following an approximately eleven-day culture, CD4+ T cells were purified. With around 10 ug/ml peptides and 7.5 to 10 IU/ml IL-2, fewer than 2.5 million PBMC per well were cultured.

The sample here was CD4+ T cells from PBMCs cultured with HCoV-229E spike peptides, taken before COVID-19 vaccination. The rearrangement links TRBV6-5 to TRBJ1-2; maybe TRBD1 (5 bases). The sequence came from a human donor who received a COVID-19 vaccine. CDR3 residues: CASSRWDGNYGYTF. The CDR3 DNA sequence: TGTGCCAGCAGCCGCTGGGACGGCAACTATGGCTACACCTTC.